This TCR beta chain is from a study of technical replicates of blood from a handful of donors. The assay was immunoSEQ multiplex PCR, and TCRdb's table has in-frame clones only and misses some. Of about 72,000 clones in the sample, 95% to 96% were seen once. The sequence was collected from a human donor in good health. The sequenced material came from T cells isolated from PBMCs.

The CDR3 spells CSYREDRSNYGYTF. DNA of the CDR3: TGCAGCTACCGCGAAGACAGATCTAACTATGGCTACACCTTC. The genes are TRBV29-1 and TRBJ1-2; D may be TRBD1 (5 bases). Per germline, CDR1 SQVTM and CDR2 ANQGSEA. CDR3 length: 14 residues. Trimming cost V 8 bases and J 0 bases, with 16 bases left between them.